These 12 T cell receptor beta chains were all obtained from the same sample, sequenced in a study of shared clonotypes between healthy human individuals. Using immunoSEQ multiplex PCR, the repertoire was profiled, and TCRdb retains in-frame clones only, with some absent. This sample yields about 770,000 clones, of which roughly two thirds are seen a single time; approximately 2% belongs to the top ten. The sequencing input was memory CD4+ T cells sorted from blood. The subset is: CD45RA-negative fraction. Receptor source: a woman in her twenties or thirties in good health.

The CDR3 region has the DNA TGTGCCAGCAGCTTTTCCGGGCCTGGGGATCAGCCCCAGCATTTT. This sequence encodes CASSFSGPGDQPQHF. The chain carries TRBV7-9 and TRBJ1-5; D call uncertain. Germline CDR1 is SEHNR and CDR2 is FQNEAQ (reference sequence). The V end lost 3 bases, the J end lost 5 bases, and 14 bases lay between the germline ends. The CDR3 length is 15 residues.

The chain has TRBV18 and TRBJ2-3; 9 nucleotides match TRBD2. CDR3 length: 15 amino acids. V gave up 1 base and J gave up 1 base; unmatched junction bases: 0. Looked up from germline, CDR1 is KGHSH and CDR2 is LQKENI. CDR3 loop: CASSPQREGTDTQYF. The DNA for the CDR3 is TGTGCCAGCTCACCACAGCGGGAGGGCACAGATACGCAGTATTTT. The full variable domain, its missing parts supplied by reference TRBV18 and TRBJ2-3, is NAGVMQNPRHLVRRRGQEARLRCSPMKGHSHVYWYRQLPEEGLKFMVYLQKENIIDESGMPKERFSAEFPKEGPSILRIQQVVRGDSAAYFCASSPQREGTDTQYFGPGTRLTVL.

This clone was recorded a few times. This same CDR3 is encoded by further DNA sequences in the sample. The chain couples TRBV28 to TRBJ2-2; possible D gene TRBD1, 6 bases. CDR3 length: 13 residues. CDR1 and CDR2 from the germline V gene are MDHEN and SYDVKM. V lost 9 bases and J lost 4, with 12 bases in between. The CDR3, as DNA: TGTGCCAGTGTACAGGGCGGCACCGGGGAGCTGTTTTTT. Translation gives CASVQGGTGELFF. Filled out from reference TRBV28 and TRBJ2-2, the complete variable domain reads DVKVTQSSRYLVKRTGEKVFLECVQDMDHENMFWYRQDPGLGLRLIYFSYDVKMKEKGDIPEGYSVSREKKERFSLILESASTNQTSMYLCASVQGGTGELFFGEGSRLTVL.

The rearrangement joins TRBV28 to TRBJ2-7, with 7 positions matching TRBD2. Germline CDR1 reads MDHEN; CDR2 reads SYDVKM. V lost 2 bases and J lost 2; bases outside the gene matches: 12. The CDR3 has 17 amino acids. CDR3 loop: CASSLIGLAVRAYEQYF. The CDR3 coding sequence is TGTGCCAGCAGTTTAATAGGGCTAGCGGTTCGCGCCTACGAGCAGTACTTC.

This chain uses TRBV18 with TRBJ2-5; 8 bases are shared with TRBD2. The CDR3 contains 16 residues. The V segment lost 2 bases and the J segment 5 bases; nucleotides outside the gene matches: 10. CDR1 and CDR2 (germline): KGHSH, LQKENI. The CDR3 sequence is CASSPKAREGGETQYF. The DNA of the CDR3 is TGTGCCAGCTCACCAAAGGCCCGGGAGGGCGGGGAGACCCAGTACTTC.

V gene TRBV11-3 combines with J gene TRBJ2-3; 7 bases fit TRBD2. V trimming: 8 bases; J trimming: 4 bases; junction bases outside the gene matches: 9. The V gene's germline CDR1 is SGHNT and CDR2 YENEEA. The CDR3 covers 14 residues. The CDR3 DNA reads as TGTGCCAGCGGCGTTCGGGGGAGGGCAGATACGCAGTATTTT. This codes for CASGVRGRADTQYF.

This clone showed up just a few times. The chain carries TRBV11-2 and TRBJ2-7; 9 bases fit TRBD2. From germline, CDR1 is SGHAT and CDR2 FQNNGV. The CDR3 covers 18 residues. The ends lost 2 bases at V and 0 bases at J; junction bases unmatched: 11. The CDR3 loop is CASSLNSPGLANSYEQYF. The CDR3 DNA sequence: TGTGCCAGCAGCTTAAACTCTCCGGGACTAGCAAACTCCTACGAGCAGTACTTC.

This clone has just one count. This chain joins TRBV5-5 and TRBJ1-3; TRBD1 matches 8 bases. Germline lookup yields CDR1 SGHKS and CDR2 YYEKEE (reference sequence). The CDR3 runs 17 residues. After removal of 0 bases from V and 0 bases from J, the junction contained 5 bases not matched to a gene. The CDR3 region has the DNA TGTGCCAGCAGCTTGGCGACAGGGGTTCGCTCTGGAAACACCATATATTTT. Its translation is CASSLATGVRSGNTIYF.

This chain links TRBV7-9 with TRBJ2-7; D may be TRBD2 (6 bases). Germline assignment: CDR1 SEHNR and CDR2 FQNEAQ (reference sequence). V lost 0 bases and J lost 6, with 12 bases in between. The CDR3 totals 14 residues. For the CDR3, the DNA is TGTGCCAGCAGCTTAGCGGGGGGAGCTACCGAGCAGTACTTC. This translates into CASSLAGGATEQYF. The full variable domain, its missing parts supplied by reference TRBV7-9 and TRBJ2-7, is DTGVSQNPRHKITKRGQNVTFRCDPISEHNRLYWYRQTLGQGPEFLTYFQNEAQLEKSRLLSDRFSAERPKGSFSTLEIQRTEQGDSAMYLCASSLAGGATEQYFGPGTRLTVT.

The genes are TRBV27 and TRBJ2-2; a possible D gene is TRBD1 (6 bases). Germline loops: CDR1 MNHEY, CDR2 SMNVEV (reference sequence). V lost 2 bases, J lost 5 bases, and 12 bases lay in between. This CDR3 comprises 15 residues. CDR3: CASSLARGGTGELFF. DNA for the CDR3: TGTGCCAGCAGTTTAGCCAGGGGTGGAACCGGGGAGCTGTTTTTT.

V gene TRBV30 combines with J gene TRBJ1-2; D unresolved. CDR3 length: 14 residues. The germline V gene encodes CDR1 GTSNPN and CDR2 SVGIG (reference sequence). Trimming took 1 base from V and 4 from J, leaving 13 bases between them. This chain's CDR3 is CAWSGRDGCYGYTF. CDR3 sequence (DNA): TGTGCCTGGAGTGGGCGTGACGGCTGCTATGGCTACACCTTC.

The chain has TRBV5-1 and TRBJ2-5, with D perhaps matching TRBD1 or TRBD2 (6 bases each). V lost 0 bases and J lost 1, with 16 bases in between. The CDR3 covers 17 residues. Germline CDR1 SGHRS, CDR2 YFSETQ. For the CDR3, the DNA is TGCGCCAGCAGCTTGGGGGTCAAATCGGGGGCCCAAGAGACCCAGTACTTC. Its translation: CASSLGVKSGAQETQYF. The full variable domain, with the rest looked up from reference TRBV5-1 and TRBJ2-5, is KAGVTQTPRYLIKTRGQQVTLSCSPISGHRSVSWYQQTPGQGLQFLFEYFSETQRNKGNFPGRFSGRQFSNSRSEMNVSTLELGDSALYLCASSLGVKSGAQETQYFGPGTRLLVL.